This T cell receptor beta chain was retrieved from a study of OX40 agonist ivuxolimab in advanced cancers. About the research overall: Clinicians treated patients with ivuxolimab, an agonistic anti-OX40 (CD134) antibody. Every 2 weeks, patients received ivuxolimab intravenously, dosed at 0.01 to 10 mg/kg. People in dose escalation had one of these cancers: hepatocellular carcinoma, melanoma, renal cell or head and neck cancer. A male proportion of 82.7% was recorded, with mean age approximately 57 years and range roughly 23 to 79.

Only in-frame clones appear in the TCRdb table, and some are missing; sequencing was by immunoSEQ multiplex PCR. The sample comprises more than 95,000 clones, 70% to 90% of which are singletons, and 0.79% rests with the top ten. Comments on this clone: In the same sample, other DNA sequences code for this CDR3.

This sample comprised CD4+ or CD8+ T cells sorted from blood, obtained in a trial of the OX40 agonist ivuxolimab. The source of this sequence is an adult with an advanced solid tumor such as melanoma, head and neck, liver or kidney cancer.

CDR3 region: CASSLVQGGSYEQYF. CDR3 DNA: TGCGCCAGCAGCTTGGTTCAGGGTGGCTCCTACGAGCAGTACTTC. This sequence joins TRBV5-1 and TRBJ2-7; possible D gene TRBD1, 5 bases. Germline loops: CDR1 SGHRS, CDR2 YFSETQ. This CDR3 has 15 residues. Trimming removed 0 bases from V and 0 bases from J, with 10 bases in between.